The clone carrying this T cell receptor beta chain was counted only a few times. These data originate in a study of blood T cell repertoires in COVID-19. The V gene lost 11 bases and the J gene lost 0 bases, with 13 bases spanning the gap. Per germline, CDR1 SNHLY and CDR2 FYNNEI. The CDR3 consists of 14 residues. Per the study methods: By means of reference gene primer amplification, nucleated cell counts were estimated. Clones were read by immunoSEQ multiplex PCR, and TCRdb kept only the in-frame ones, dropping some. The DNA was the basis for D and trimming; V, J and clone size are from that table. The sample includes fewer than 130,000 clones, approximately 79% seen only once; the top ten take around 20%.

The clonotype was recovered from a man between 65 and 85 years old with active or convalescent COVID-19. The sample taken for sequencing was peripheral blood. V usage is TRBV2 and J usage is TRBJ1-4; no clear D. In DNA, the CDR3 is TGTGCCGTAAGGGCGGGAGCAACTAATGAAAAACTGTTTTTT. Protein product: CAVRAGATNEKLFF.